This entry features one TCR beta chain sequence. TCRdb called the RT-PCR reads again in MiXCR, with one record for every CDR3 protein. This sample carries some 550,000 distinct CDR3 sequences, around 25% of them seen once, and the ten largest clones take around 2.8%. Germline V lookup: CDR1 LGHNA, CDR2 YNFKEQ. V lost 3 bases and J 5 bases, leaving 11 bases between the germline ends. This CDR3 comprises 14 residues. The record originates from a study of response to subunit inactivated influenza vaccine. The same sample was also used in a study of T cells expressing NK-cell markers. From that study: Template switching by 5'RACE with UMIs generated the TCR beta cDNA. Several experiments confined sorting to alpha-beta TCR T cells with an anti-gamma-delta TCR antibody. More than five donors had dominant NKG2C+ clonotypes that comprised about 1.0-7.0% of their CD8+ T cells. In several donors, dominant clonotypes made up about 25-65% of CD3+CD56-NKG2C+ cells.

Sequencing was performed on CD4+ T cells sorted from PBMCs, taken 11 to 12 days after vaccination. The sequence was collected from a man aged 50 to 59 who received an inactivated influenza vaccine. This chain links TRBV4-2 with TRBJ2-1; D uncertain. CDR3 residues: CASSHDFGNNEQFF. The DNA of the CDR3 is TGTGCCAGCAGCCATGACTTTGGGAACAATGAGCAGTTCTTC.